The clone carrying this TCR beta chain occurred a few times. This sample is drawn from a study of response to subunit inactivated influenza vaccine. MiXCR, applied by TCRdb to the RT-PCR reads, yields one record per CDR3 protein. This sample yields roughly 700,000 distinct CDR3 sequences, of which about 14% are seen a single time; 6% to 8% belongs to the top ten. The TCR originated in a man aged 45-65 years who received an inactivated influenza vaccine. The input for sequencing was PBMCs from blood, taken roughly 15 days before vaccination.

The CDR3 nucleotides are TGCGCCAGCAGCTTGAGCTCTCCAGGCGGAGACGAGCAGTACTTC. It specifies CASSLSSPGGDEQYF. The chain is built from TRBV5-1 and TRBJ2-7; D is uncertain. The CDR3 is 15 residues long. CDR1 and CDR2 from the germline V gene are SGHRS and YFSETQ. V lost 1 base and J 5 bases, leaving 16 bases between the germline ends.